The 23 T cell receptor beta chains listed next were all sequenced from one sample in a study of tumor-infiltrating lymphocytes in localized non-small cell lung cancer. Only in-frame clones appear in the TCRdb table, and some are missing; sequencing was by immunoSEQ multiplex PCR. The sample records some 7,600 clones, about 64% being singletons. Sequenced sample: uninvolved lung tissue not adjacent to the tumor. The receptor source for this set is a human donor with non-small cell lung cancer.

This sequence joins TRBV6-1 and TRBJ1-1; D might be TRBD1 (5 bases). This CDR3 comprises 12 residues. V lost 6 bases and J lost 6, with 11 bases in between. The V gene's germline CDR1 is MNHNS and CDR2 SASEGT. In DNA form, the CDR3 reads TGTGCCAGCAGGGGGGGATGGCCTGAAGCTTTCTTT. This sequence encodes CASRGGWPEAFF.

This clone was counted only a few times. The genes are TRBV5-1 and TRBJ2-4; D unclear. Germline CDR1 SGHRS, CDR2 YFSETQ. The CDR3 loop spans 13 amino acids. Trimming shortened V by 6 bases and J by 5 bases, and 12 bases separated the two germline ends. CDR3 coding DNA: TGCGCCAGCACCCTAAGCGCAGAAAACATTCAGTACTTC. Protein: CASTLSAENIQYF. Combining the CDR3 with reference TRBV5-1 and TRBJ2-4 gives the whole variable domain KAGVTQTPRYLIKTRGQQVTLSCSPISGHRSVSWYQQTPGQGLQFLFEYFSETQRNKGNFPGRFSGRQFSNSRSEMNVSTLELGDSALYLCASTLSAENIQYFGAGTRLSVL.

This clone was counted once. The chain recombines TRBV5-1 with TRBJ2-7, with 9 bases that match TRBD2. J gave up 6 bases and V 2 bases, and 6 bases lay outside the gene matches. Germline V gene lookup returns CDR1 SGHRS and CDR2 YFSETQ. There are 14 residues in the CDR3. The CDR3 nucleotides read TGCGCCAGCAGCTTAGCGGGGGGTCCCCCCGAGCAGTACTTC. It is translated as CASSLAGGPPEQYF.

By share, this clone counts as medium-sized. The CDR3 spells CASSTWEGAGETQYF. The CDR3 DNA follows: TGTGCCAGCAGTACTTGGGAGGGCGCGGGGGAGACCCAGTACTTC. The rearrangement links TRBV25-1 to TRBJ2-5, with TRBD2 matching 7 bases. Per the germline V gene, CDR1 is MGHDK and CDR2 is SYGVNS. The CDR3 consists of 15 residues. J gave up 5 bases and V 5 bases, and 11 bases lay outside the gene matches.

This clone was recorded only once. Compared with germline, one end of the junction differs, possibly owing to a read error. The chain carries TRBV10-3 and TRBJ2-7, with 7 bases that match TRBD1. Germline CDR1 and CDR2: ENHRY and SYGVKD. This CDR3 has 15 amino acids. CDR3 region: CASSDRDRVKYEQYF. As DNA, the CDR3 is TGTGCCAGCAGTGACCGCGACAGGGTTAAATACGAGCAGTACTTC.

This clone was counted between two and nine times. The J gene is TRBJ1-1, the V gene TRBV19; no definite D call. V was pared by 2 bases and J by 1 base, with 11 bases between. CDR3 length: 15 amino acids. Germline CDR1 and CDR2: LNHDA and SQIVND (reference sequence). The CDR3 here is CASSIRLGGNTEAFF. The CDR3 DNA reads TGTGCCAGTAGTATAAGATTAGGAGGGAACACTGAAGCTTTCTTT.

This chain uses TRBV5-4 with TRBJ2-5; TRBD1 matches 7 bases. CDR3 length: 13 amino acids. V was pared by 5 bases and J by 4 bases, with 5 bases of the junction left unmatched. Per germline, CDR1 SGHNT and CDR2 YYREEE (reference sequence). As DNA, the CDR3 is TGTGCCAGCAGTTTACAGGGGAGAGAGACCCAGTACTTC. This translates into CASSLQGRETQYF. Full variable domain (rest looked up from reference TRBV5-4 and TRBJ2-5): ETGVTQSPTHLIKTRGQQVTLRCSSQSGHNTVSWYQQALGQGPQFIFQYYREEENGRGNFPPRFSGLQFPNYSSELNVNALELDDSALYLCASSLQGRETQYFGPGTRLLVL.

This clone was detected a few times. The chain combines TRBV5-5 with TRBJ1-1; perhaps TRBD1 as D (5 bases). The germline V gene has CDR1 SGHKS and CDR2 YYEKEE (reference sequence). V shed 6 bases and J shed 4 bases, with 13 bases lying between them. The CDR3 is made up of 13 amino acids. CDR3: CASKSGVSTEAFF. In DNA, the CDR3 is TGTGCCAGCAAATCGGGGGTGAGCACTGAAGCTTTCTTT.

The chain carries TRBV4-2 and TRBJ2-7, with D perhaps TRBD1 or TRBD2 (5 bases each). Trimming took off 4 bases at V and 4 bases at J, with 11 bases between the two ends. The germline V gene has CDR1 LGHNA and CDR2 YNFKEQ. The CDR3 is 13 amino acids. The CDR3 loop reads CASSRDVLYEQYF. CDR3 coding DNA: TGTGCCAGCAGCCGGGACGTCCTATACGAGCAGTACTTC.

The chain combines TRBV5-1 with TRBJ2-1; TRBD2 matches at 9 bases. This CDR3 is built from 16 residues. Germline V CDR1 and CDR2: SGHRS, YFSETQ. V gave up 3 bases and J gave up 4 bases; unmatched junction bases: 8. CDR3 in DNA: TGCGCCAGCAGCTCCAGGGGCGGGGGGGTGTACAATGAGCAGTTCTTC. It encodes CASSSRGGGVYNEQFF.

The gene calls are TRBV6-5 and TRBJ2-1; no definite D call. The V end lost 2 bases, the J end lost 9 bases, and 11 bases lay between the germline ends. Germline CDR1 is MNHEY and CDR2 is SVGAGI. This CDR3 has 13 amino acids. CDR3 DNA sequence: TGTGCCAGCAGTTACGGAGTCCCGGGTGAGCAGTTCTTC. Translating gives CASSYGVPGEQFF.

This clone was observed a single time. The chain employs TRBV6-5 and TRBJ1-6; TRBD1 might be the D (5 bases). The ends were cut back, 6 bases at V and 4 bases at J, with 13 bases in the middle. The germline CDR1 and CDR2 sequences are MNHEY and SVGAGI. The CDR3 spans 15 residues. Here the CDR3 reads CASSRGNSYNSPLHF. Here the CDR3 DNA reads TGTGCCAGCAGCCGGGGGAATTCGTATAATTCACCCCTCCACTTT.

In this sample, this clone turned up once. The chain carries TRBV30 and TRBJ2-1; 11 positions match TRBD2. This CDR3 contains 14 residues. V shed 6 bases, J shed 4 bases, and the junction held 5 bases outside the gene matches. The germline V gene has CDR1 GTSNPN and CDR2 SVGIG (reference sequence). The CDR3 loop is CACHLAGGYNEQFF. The CDR3 bases are TGTGCCTGCCACCTAGCGGGGGGATACAATGAGCAGTTCTTC.

The chain combines TRBV29-1 with TRBJ2-3; 14 bases fit TRBD2. The V gene end was trimmed by 7 bases and the J gene end by 6 bases; junction bases not matched to a gene: 9. The CDR3 length is 15 residues. Germline lookup yields CDR1 SQVTM and CDR2 ANQGSEA. In DNA, the CDR3 is TGCAGCGCAAAACCCGGGACTAGCGGGGGTGATACGCAGTATTTT. Residues: CSAKPGTSGGDTQYF.

The CDR3 loop is CASSPTDFYEQYF. CDR3 DNA sequence: TGTGCCAGCAGCCCGACAGATTTCTACGAGCAGTACTTC. The J gene is TRBJ2-7, the V gene TRBV6-1, with D possibly being TRBD1 (5 bases). The CDR3 contains 13 residues. Trimming stripped 6 bases from V and 3 bases from J, with 12 bases between. Germline-derived CDR1 and CDR2 are MNHNS and SASEGT.

By sample share, this clone is medium-sized. The chain is built from TRBV25-1 and TRBJ2-5, with D maybe TRBD1 (6 bases). The length of the CDR3 is 15 residues. V dropped 5 bases and J dropped 5 bases, with 18 bases sitting between them. The germline gives CDR1 MGHDK, CDR2 SYGVNS. Here the CDR3 reads CASSLGQRQWETQYF. CDR3 nucleotides: TGTGCCAGCAGTCTGGGACAACGGCAGTGGGAGACCCAGTACTTC.

The gene calls are TRBV11-3 and TRBJ2-2; D gene unclear. This CDR3 is 10 amino acids long. The germline V gene encodes CDR1 SGHNT and CDR2 YENEEA. Trimming stripped 2 bases from V and 10 bases from J, with 2 bases between. The CDR3, as DNA: TGTGCCAGCAGCTTACCGGAGCTGTTTTTT. Protein: CASSLPELFF.

The rearrangement uses TRBV9 and TRBJ1-1; D gene unclear. Germline V gene sequence: CDR1 SGDLS, CDR2 YYNGEE. The CDR3 covers 12 residues. Trimming took 0 bases from V and 8 from J, leaving 8 bases between them. CDR3 in DNA: TGTGCCAGCAGCGTAGTCGGGCAAGAAGCTTTCTTT. Translating gives CASSVVGQEAFF. Variable domain in full (rest from reference TRBV9 and TRBJ1-1): DSGVTQTPKHLITATGQRVTLRCSPRSGDLSVYWYQQSLDQGLQFLIQYYNGEERAKGNILERFSAQQFPDLHSELNLSSLELGDSALYFCASSVVGQEAFFGQGTRLTVV.

This rearrangement joins TRBV2 to TRBJ2-7; D remains ambiguous. The V end lost 4 bases, the J end lost 4 bases, and 14 bases lay between the germline ends. The CDR3 length is 14 residues. The germline V gene encodes CDR1 SNHLY and CDR2 FYNNEI. The CDR3 DNA sequence: TGTGCCAGCAGTGGGGGTCAGATTCTTTACGAGCAGTACTTC. Translation gives CASSGGQILYEQYF. Variable domain in full (rest from reference TRBV2 and TRBJ2-7): EPEVTQTPSHQVTQMGQEVILRCVPISNHLYFYWYRQILGQKVEFLVSFYNNEISEKSEIFDDQFSVERPDGSNFTLKIRSTKLEDSAMYFCASSGGQILYEQYFGPGTRLTVT.

A note on this clone: A much larger clone sits a single nucleotide away, making a read error possible. The chain links TRBV7-2 to TRBJ2-7; D is possibly TRBD1 or TRBD2 (5 bases each). CDR1 is SGHTA and CDR2 is FQGNSA in the germline V gene. The CDR3 consists of 13 residues. Trimming removed 5 bases at V and 3 bases at J, with 11 bases between. In DNA form, the CDR3 reads TGTGCCAGCAGCCCGGGACCTAACTACGAGCAGTACTTC. It is translated as CASSPGPNYEQYF.

V gene TRBV5-1 combines with J gene TRBJ1-4; possible D gene TRBD1, 6 bases. Germline V gene sequence: CDR1 SGHRS, CDR2 YFSETQ. With 3 bases removed from V and 3 bases from J, the gap between germline ends came to 12 bases. This CDR3 has 15 residues. This CDR3 is CASSSQGPPNEKLFF. Here the CDR3 DNA reads TGCGCCAGCAGCTCCCAGGGGCCACCTAATGAAAAACTGTTTTTT.

Points on this clone: The same CDR3 arises from other DNA sequences in this sample as well. The chain uses TRBV7-3 and TRBJ2-1; D gene uncertain. The CDR3 covers 12 residues. Trimming cost V 4 bases and J 10 bases, with 11 bases left between them. From germline, CDR1 is SGHTA and CDR2 FQGTGA. The chain's CDR3 is CASSSPTGEQFF. The CDR3 nucleotides are TGTGCCAGCAGCTCCCCTACCGGGGAGCAGTTCTTC. Based on the CDR3 plus reference TRBV7-3 and TRBJ2-1, the full variable domain is GAGVSQTPSNKVTEKGKYVELRCDPISGHTALYWYRQSLGQGPEFLIYFQGTGAADDSGLPNDRFFAVRPEGSVSTLKIQRTERGDSAVYLCASSSPTGEQFFGPGTRLTVL.

This clone was counted a few times. The V call is TRBV29-1, the J call TRBJ2-7; 7 bases agree with TRBD1. The CDR3 is 14 residues long. V trimming: 2 bases; J trimming: 7 bases; junction bases outside the gene matches: 11. Per the germline V gene, CDR1 is SQVTM and CDR2 is ANQGSEA. The CDR3 is CSVETGVFPPEQYF. The CDR3, as DNA: TGCAGCGTTGAAACAGGGGTCTTCCCTCCGGAGCAGTACTTC.